This TCR beta chain was identified during a study of regulatory T cells in long-lasting Graves disease (dated by TCRdb to the early 2020s). At the level of the whole study: Persistent Graves' disease meant more than 5 years of antithyroid drug treatment with TSH receptor autoantibodies that stayed positive. Peripheral blood TCR sequencing and RNA sequencing compared persistent Graves' disease patients with newly diagnosed Graves' disease patients. The study was conducted in China and was registered as a clinical trial. A total of about 35 samples underwent TCR sequencing, from roughly 13 patients with persistent Graves' disease and 20 or so patients with newly diagnosed Graves' disease. On average, persistent Graves' disease patients in the clinical cohort had been on antithyroid drugs for approximately ten years. Paper-wide results and their limitations: Sequencing and analysis were restricted to the TCR beta chain. The study examined only peripheral blood because the primary lesion, thyroid tissue, could not be accessed. As a limitation, the authors acknowledged that the small sample size may reduce accuracy. TRBV28, TRBJ1-2 and TRBJ2-5 were preferentially used in persistent disease, while TRBV20-1 and TRBJ2-1 were favored in newly diagnosed disease. Lower TCR Shannon entropy and fewer highly expanded clones were observed in persistent Graves' disease patients than in newly diagnosed patients, which suggested clonal expansion. More public clonotypes were shared among persistent patients (around 2,600) than among newly diagnosed patients (roughly 1,000).

This clonotype turned up a few times. No antigen is known for it. No qualities accompany the bases; no much larger clone lies one base away. Library prep was done by multiplex PCR. TCRdb lists the instrument as Illumina HiSeq 4000. To build TCR beta libraries, CDR3 regions were amplified by Arm-PCR using iRepertoire HTBI primers. PCR products were gel purified before sequencing. As for the authors' bioinformatics: A total of 62 TRBV and some 15 TRBJ segments were identified across samples and were used for gene usage analysis of CDR3 amino acid clonotypes. COPE and FqMerger were used to merge the filtered high-quality paired reads into contigs. Contigs were aligned with BLAST to IMGT TRBV, TRBD and TRBJ reference genes, and CDR3 was defined per IMGT. Clonotypes above 0.1% frequency were classified as highly expanded clones. Shannon entropy served as the measure of repertoire diversity, while the Gini coefficient captured V-J evenness. Clonotypes shared by more than one individual were considered public. TCRdb handled the public reads itself, with Q25 trimming in fastp and clone calling in MiXCR, and kept productive beta chains. Each entry merges the rows of one CDR3 protein and shows their most common DNA and genes. The V and J calls follow TCRdb's processing rather than the paper's. The sample profile shows 400,000 or so distinct CDR3 sequences; roughly a quarter of them were found once. The ten largest clones add up to about a quarter of the sample.

This specimen's time point label, per the study, means: persistent/refractory GD, antithyroid drugs over 5 years with positive TRAb. For both TCR sequencing and RNA sequencing, RNA was extracted from PBMCs in TRIzol. The diagnosis of Graves' disease followed American Thyroid Association guidelines. Recruitment of patients was carried out at an endocrinology department in Xi'an, China. Each patient gave 9 to 10 milliliters of peripheral blood, collected in an EDTA anticoagulant tube. Ficoll Paque Plus density gradient separation was used to isolate PBMCs, and no additional T cell sorting was done. An Agilent 2100 Bioanalyzer and agarose gel were used to check RNA quality, while a NanoDrop 2000 measured RNA concentration. V lost 4 bases and J lost 0 bases; the stretch between them is 13 bases long. Looking up the germline V gene yields CDR1 KGHSH and CDR2 LQKENI. Its CDR3 holds 16 amino acids, cysteine through phenylalanine. The kept DNA is CDR3 alone, 48 bases in frame from the first base.

This clonotype was sampled from a female donor with Graves disease. This chain joins TRBV18 to TRBJ2-4; possibly the D gene is TRBD1, per 6 matching bases. The sequences come from peripheral blood mononuclear cells (PBMCs), collected when the disease was refractory, from a patient treated with antithyroid drugs. In nucleotides, the sequence is TGTGCCAGCTCACTCCGGGACACCTTAGCCAAAAACATTCAGTACTTC. Protein translation: CASSLRDTLAKNIQYF.